These T cell receptor beta chains were read from a single sample in a study of neoadjuvant nivolumab and ipilimumab in lung cancer. This table comes from immunoSEQ multiplex PCR, and its TCRdb copy is limited to in-frame clones, with some not included. The table includes 25,000 to 35,000 clones, approximately 90% detected once. Source: peripheral blood, taken after neoadjuvant nivolumab, alone or with ipilimumab, at or shortly before surgery. The receptors stem from an adult with non-small cell lung cancer. Each CDR3 is given with its conserved first and last residue. A D gene is named only where the DNA matches it firmly. Rows give clone size only sometimes, using once, few, many, or a class for an expanded clone.

>TRBJ2-5|.|.|TRBV7-7
TGTGCCAGCAGCCTAGGGCAGGTTGAGACCCAGTACTTC
CASSLGQVETQYF
>TRBJ1-2|.|.|TRBV11-2
TGTGCCAGCAGCTTAATTTCGACAGTCTATGGCTACACCTTC
CASSLISTVYGYTF
>TRBJ1-6|TRBD1|.|TRBV7-3
TGTGCCAGCAGCTTACAGGGGGCCAATTCACCCCTCCACTTT
CASSLQGANSPLHF
>TRBJ2-7|.|.|TRBV15
TGTGCCACCAGCAGAGATATGGCCCAAACCTACGAGCAGTACTTC
CATSRDMAQTYEQYF
>TRBJ1-2|TRBD1|.|TRBV7-3
TGTGCCAGCTCGTTAGCAGGGGGAAATGGCTACACCTTC
CASSLAGGNGYTF
>TRBJ1-1|TRBD1|.|TRBV18
TGTGCCAGCTCACCTAGCCTAAGGACAGGGAGTTCTATGAACACTGAAGCTTTCTTT
CASSPSLRTGSSMNTEAFF
>TRBJ1-5|.|.|TRBV7-2
TGTGCCAGCAGCTTAGTTTCCGGTAATCAGCCCCAGCATTTT
CASSLVSGNQPQHF
>TRBJ2-5|TRBD1|.|TRBV7-2
TGTGCCAGCAGCCCGGACAGGGTGCAAGAGACCCAGTACTTC
CASSPDRVQETQYF
>TRBJ2-7|.|.|TRBV5-1
TGCGCCAGCAGCTGGGACTCCTACGAGCAGTACTTC
CASSWDSYEQYF
>TRBJ1-2|.|.|TRBV4-1
TGCGCCAGCAGCCAAGATATGGACAGCCCCACAACTTTCTATGGCTACACCTTC
CASSQDMDSPTTFYGYTF
>TRBJ2-7|TRBD1|.|TRBV5-6
TGTGCCAGCAGCTTGTACCTAGGGACAGGTAGGGGGCGGGCCTACGAGCAGTACTTC
CASSLYLGTGRGRAYEQYF
>TRBJ1-5|TRBD1|.|TRBV27
TGTGCCAGCAGGAGACAGGGAGGTCAGCCCCAGCATTTT
CASRRQGGQPQHF
>TRBJ1-6|TRBD1|.|TRBV6-5
TGTGCCAGCAGTTACTCGGACAGGGATTCACCCCTCCACTTT
CASSYSDRDSPLHF
>TRBJ1-1|.|.|TRBV6-5
TGTGCCAGCTTGCGGGGGGGCATGAACACTGAAGCTTTCTTT
CASLRGGMNTEAFF
>TRBJ1-1|.|.|TRBV6-1
TGTGCCAGCAGAGAGGGGGTAGGGGTTTCTGAAGCTTTCTTT
CASREGVGVSEAFF
>TRBJ2-3|.|.|TRBV5-1
TGCGCCAGCAGTTTGACGGTTAGCACAGATACGCAGTATTTT
CASSLTVSTDTQYF
>TRBJ1-1|TRBD1|once|TRBV6-5
TGTGCCAGCAGTTACGGGACAGTTAACACTGAAGCTTTCTTT
CASSYGTVNTEAFF
>TRBJ2-5|TRBD1|.|TRBV4-1
TGCGCCAGCAGCCTAGGGACAGGGGGAGGCGAGACCCAGTACTTC
CASSLGTGGGETQYF
>TRBJ2-5|.|.|TRBV7-7
TGTGCCAGCAGCTTAAGTGGGGGGCAAGGGGAGACCCAGTACTTC
CASSLSGGQGETQYF
>TRBJ1-5|.|.|TRBV6-1
TGTGCCAGCAGGACTGGGACACCCAATCAGCCCCAGCATTTT
CASRTGTPNQPQHF
>TRBJ2-7|TRBD1|few|TRBV25-1
TGTGCCAGCAGTGCCGGGACAGTTACTTCCTACGAGCAGTACTTC
CASSAGTVTSYEQYF
>TRBJ2-1|TRBD2|.|TRBV2
TGTGCCAGCAGTGAAAATGGCGGGGGGGCATATGAGCAGTTCTTC
CASSENGGGAYEQFF
>TRBJ2-5|.|.|TRBV5-4
TGTGCCAGCAGCTTGTTACTTCAAGAGACCCAGTACTTC
CASSLLLQETQYF
>TRBJ2-1|TRBD2|.|TRBV5-1
TGCGCCAGCACTATAGCGGGGGTCTCCTACAATGAGCAGTTCTTC
CASTIAGVSYNEQFF
>TRBJ2-7|.|.|TRBV4-1
TGCGCCAGCAGCCAAGAGCCTTTCCCCGAGCAGTACTTC
CASSQEPFPEQYF
>TRBJ1-5|.|.|TRBV28
TGTGCCAGCGCGGAGTCAGGGACACCCAGAAATCAGCCCCAGCATTTT
CASAESGTPRNQPQHF
>TRBJ1-1|.|.|TRBV7-8
TGTGCCAGCAGCCCCACACTCCGTCGGGGGGCTGAAGCTTTCTTT
CASSPTLRRGAEAFF
>TRBJ2-3|TRBD1|.|TRBV9
TGTGCCAGCAGCACCCGACAGGGAAGCACAGATACGCAGTATTTT
CASSTRQGSTDTQYF
>TRBJ2-7|TRBD2|.|TRBV6-1
TGTGCCAGCAGTGATCCGCGGGGGGTCACCTACGAGCAGTACTTC
CASSDPRGVTYEQYF
>TRBJ2-1|TRBD2|.|TRBV7-2
TGTGCCAGCACCACTAGCGGGGGATGGGATGAGCAGTTCTTC
CASTTSGGWDEQFF
>TRBJ2-2|.|.|TRBV27
TGTGCCAGCAGTTTGGTGACAGATAACACCGGGGAGCTGTTTTTT
CASSLVTDNTGELFF
>TRBJ1-3|.|.|TRBV4-1
TGCGCCAGCAGCCTTCAAGAATCCAGCTCTGGAAACACCATATATTTT
CASSLQESSSGNTIYF
>TRBJ1-2|.|once|TRBV5-1
TGCGCCAGCAGCTTGGGGGACGGCCACTATGGCTACACCTTC
CASSLGDGHYGYTF
>TRBJ2-3|.|.|TRBV10-2
TGCGCCAGCAGTGGGGCGGGGTACACAGATACGCAGTATTTT
CASSGAGYTDTQYF
>TRBJ2-2|.|.|TRBV4-1
TGCGCCAGCACCGCGGGATGGGACACCGGGGAGCTGTTTTTT
CASTAGWDTGELFF
>TRBJ1-1|.|.|TRBV10-3
TGTGCCATCAGTGAGGCGGGACGTTTGAACACTGAAGCTTTCTTT
CAISEAGRLNTEAFF
>TRBJ2-5|.|.|TRBV29-1
TGCAGCGTGTCCAGTCAAGAGACCCAGTACTTC
CSVSSQETQYF
>TRBJ1-6|.|.|TRBV5-6
TGTGCCAGCAGCTTGTCAAGGAATTCACCCCTCCACTTT
CASSLSRNSPLHF
>TRBJ2-5|.|.|TRBV10-2
TGCGCCAGCAGTGAAACGGAGACCCAGTACTTC
CASSETETQYF
>TRBJ1-1|.|once|TRBV5-6
TGTGCCAGCAGCTTGCCCGGCCGGGCGGCTGAAGCTTTCTTT
CASSLPGRAAEAFF
>TRBJ2-7|TRBD1|.|TRBV19
TGTGCCAGTTCCTATTATTGGACAGGTCTAAACGAGCAGTACTTC
CASSYYWTGLNEQYF
>TRBJ1-6|TRBD1|.|TRBV2
TGTGCCAGCAGGACAGGGGGCAATTCACCCCTCCACTTT
CASRTGGNSPLHF
>TRBJ2-2|.|once|TRBV2
TGTGCCAGCAGATATGACAGCCTAGGCGCCGGGGAGCTGTTTTTT
CASRYDSLGAGELFF
>TRBJ1-5|TRBD1|.|TRBV5-1
TGCGCCAGCAGCTTGTCGACAGGGGGGAATCAGCCCCAGCATTTT
CASSLSTGGNQPQHF
>TRBJ1-1|.|few|TRBV5-4
TGTGCCAGCAGCTTGGTTCCTACTGAAGCTTTCTTT
CASSLVPTEAFF
>TRBJ2-2|.|.|TRBV7-3
TGTGCCAGCAGCCAACTCTCGAACACCGGGGAGCTGTTTTTT
CASSQLSNTGELFF
>TRBJ1-4|.|.|TRBV7-9
TGTGCCAGCAGCTTTTCGAACCTCAATGAAAAACTGTTTTTT
CASSFSNLNEKLFF
>TRBJ2-3|.|.|TRBV10-3
TGTGCCATCTCGGCTAGCACAGATACGCAGTATTTT
CAISASTDTQYF
>TRBJ2-3|.|.|TRBV11-2
TGTGCCAGCAGCTTGCCGGGCACAGATACGCAGTATTTT
CASSLPGTDTQYF
>TRBJ2-5|TRBD2|.|TRBV11-1
TGTGCCAGCAGCCCCATGGCGGGGGGATACCAAGAGACCCAGTACTTC
CASSPMAGGYQETQYF
>TRBJ1-2|TRBD1|.|TRBV5-1
TGCGCCAGCAGCTTGGACCAGGGGGGTTACTATGGCTACACCTTC
CASSLDQGGYYGYTF
>TRBJ2-3|TRBD1|.|TRBV2
TGTGCCAGAGGGGGGACAGGGGGCTTCGCAGATACGCAGTATTTT
CARGGTGGFADTQYF
>TRBJ2-7|.|.|TRBV6-1
TGTGCCAGCACGGTCGGCGGCCCAAAATTCTACGAGCAGTACTTC
CASTVGGPKFYEQYF
>TRBJ1-1|.|few|TRBV5-1
TGCGCCAGCAGCATTCAAGGGGCGGACACTGAAGCTTTCTTT
CASSIQGADTEAFF